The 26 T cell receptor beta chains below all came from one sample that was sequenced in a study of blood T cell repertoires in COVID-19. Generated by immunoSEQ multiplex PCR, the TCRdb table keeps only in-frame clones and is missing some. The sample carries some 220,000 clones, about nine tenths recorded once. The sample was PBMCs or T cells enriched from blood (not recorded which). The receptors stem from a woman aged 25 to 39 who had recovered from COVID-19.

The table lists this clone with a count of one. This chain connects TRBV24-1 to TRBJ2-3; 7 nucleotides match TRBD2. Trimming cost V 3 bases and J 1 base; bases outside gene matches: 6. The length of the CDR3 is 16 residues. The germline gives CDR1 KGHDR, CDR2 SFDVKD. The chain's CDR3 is CATSDRDYTGTDTQYF. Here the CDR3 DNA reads TGTGCCACCAGTGATCGGGACTACACGGGCACAGATACGCAGTATTTT.

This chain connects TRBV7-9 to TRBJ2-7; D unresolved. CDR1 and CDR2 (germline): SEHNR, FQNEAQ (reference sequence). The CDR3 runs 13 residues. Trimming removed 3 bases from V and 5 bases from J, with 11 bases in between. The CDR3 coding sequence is TGTGCCAGCAGCTTCTCTATTTCGGACGAGCAGTACTTC. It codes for CASSFSISDEQYF. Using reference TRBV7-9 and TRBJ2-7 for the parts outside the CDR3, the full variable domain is DTGVSQNPRHKITKRGQNVTFRCDPISEHNRLYWYRQTLGQGPEFLTYFQNEAQLEKSRLLSDRFSAERPKGSFSTLEIQRTEQGDSAMYLCASSFSISDEQYFGPGTRLTVT.

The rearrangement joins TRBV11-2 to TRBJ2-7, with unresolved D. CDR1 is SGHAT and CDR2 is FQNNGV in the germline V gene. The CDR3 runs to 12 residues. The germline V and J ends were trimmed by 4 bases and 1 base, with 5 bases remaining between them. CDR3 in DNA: TGTGCCAGCAGCTCTTATTCCTACGAGCAGTACTTC. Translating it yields CASSSYSYEQYF.

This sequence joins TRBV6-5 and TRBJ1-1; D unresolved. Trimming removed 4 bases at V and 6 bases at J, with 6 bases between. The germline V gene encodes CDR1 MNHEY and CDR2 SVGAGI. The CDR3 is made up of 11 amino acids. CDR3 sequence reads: CASSSGAEAFF. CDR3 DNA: TGTGCCAGCAGTTCCGGGGCTGAAGCTTTCTTT.

As DNA, the CDR3 is TGTGCCAGCAGCTTGGTCAGTCAGGGTCAGCCCCAGCATTTT. Translation gives CASSLVSQGQPQHF. This sequence joins TRBV5-5 and TRBJ1-5, with D possibly TRBD1 on 5 matching bases. Germline V gene sequence: CDR1 SGHKS, CDR2 YYEKEE (reference sequence). The V gene lost 0 bases and the J gene lost 6 bases, with 10 bases spanning the gap. CDR3 size: 14 residues.

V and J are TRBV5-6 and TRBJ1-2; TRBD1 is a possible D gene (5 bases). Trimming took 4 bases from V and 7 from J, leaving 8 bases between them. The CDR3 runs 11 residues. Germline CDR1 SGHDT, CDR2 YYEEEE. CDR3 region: CASSMGPGYTF. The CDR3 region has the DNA TGTGCCAGCAGCATGGGGCCTGGCTACACCTTC.

CDR3 sequence reads: CASNPQGAHTEAFF. CDR3 bases: TGTGCCAGCAACCCTCAGGGTGCTCACACTGAAGCTTTCTTT. This chain connects TRBV7-2 to TRBJ1-1; perhaps TRBD1 as D (5 bases). The germline V gene encodes CDR1 SGHTA and CDR2 FQGNSA. V lost 7 bases and J 3 bases, leaving 15 bases between the germline ends. The CDR3 sequence is 14 residues long.

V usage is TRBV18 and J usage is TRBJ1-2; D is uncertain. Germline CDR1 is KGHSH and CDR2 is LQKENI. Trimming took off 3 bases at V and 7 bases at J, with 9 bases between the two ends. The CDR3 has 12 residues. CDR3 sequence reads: CASSPNSGGYTF. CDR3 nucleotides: TGTGCCAGCTCACCTAACAGTGGTGGCTACACCTTC.

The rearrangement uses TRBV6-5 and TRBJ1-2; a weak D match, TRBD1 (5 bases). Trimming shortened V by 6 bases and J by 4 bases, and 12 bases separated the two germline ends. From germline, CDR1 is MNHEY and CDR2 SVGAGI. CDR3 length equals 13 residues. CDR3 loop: CASRATGVYGYTF. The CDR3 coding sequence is TGTGCCAGCAGGGCAACAGGAGTCTATGGCTACACCTTC.

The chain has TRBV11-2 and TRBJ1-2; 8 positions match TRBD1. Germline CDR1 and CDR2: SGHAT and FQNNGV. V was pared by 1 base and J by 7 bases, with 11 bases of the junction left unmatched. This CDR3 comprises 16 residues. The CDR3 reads CASSLGQGMDSRGYTF. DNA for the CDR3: TGTGCCAGCAGCTTAGGACAGGGGATGGACTCACGTGGCTACACCTTC.

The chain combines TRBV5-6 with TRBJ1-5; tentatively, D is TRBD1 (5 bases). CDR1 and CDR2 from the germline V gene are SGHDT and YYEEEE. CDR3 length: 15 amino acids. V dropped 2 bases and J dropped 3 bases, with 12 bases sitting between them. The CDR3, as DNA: TGTGCCAGCAGCTTAACCGACAGACTCAATCAGCCCCAGCATTTT. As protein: CASSLTDRLNQPQHF.

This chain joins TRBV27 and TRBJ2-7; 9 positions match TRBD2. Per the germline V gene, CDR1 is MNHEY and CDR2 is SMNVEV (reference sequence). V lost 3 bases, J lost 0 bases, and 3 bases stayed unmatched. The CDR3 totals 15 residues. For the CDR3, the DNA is TGTGCCAGCAGTTTTGGGACTAGCCCCTCCTACGAGCAGTACTTC. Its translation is CASSFGTSPSYEQYF.

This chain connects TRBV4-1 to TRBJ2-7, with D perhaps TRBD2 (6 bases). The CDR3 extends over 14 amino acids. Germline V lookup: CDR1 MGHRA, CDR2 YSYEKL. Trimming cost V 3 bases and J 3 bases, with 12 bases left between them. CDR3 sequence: CASSQGLRGYEQYF. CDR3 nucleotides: TGCGCCAGCAGCCAGGGACTTCGGGGCTACGAGCAGTACTTC.

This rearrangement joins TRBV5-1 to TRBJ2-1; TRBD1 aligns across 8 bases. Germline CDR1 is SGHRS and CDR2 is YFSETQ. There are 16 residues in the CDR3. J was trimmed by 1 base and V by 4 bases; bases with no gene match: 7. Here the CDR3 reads CASSTGDRRSYNEQFF. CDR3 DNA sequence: TGCGCCAGCAGCACGGGGGACAGGCGGTCCTACAATGAGCAGTTCTTC.

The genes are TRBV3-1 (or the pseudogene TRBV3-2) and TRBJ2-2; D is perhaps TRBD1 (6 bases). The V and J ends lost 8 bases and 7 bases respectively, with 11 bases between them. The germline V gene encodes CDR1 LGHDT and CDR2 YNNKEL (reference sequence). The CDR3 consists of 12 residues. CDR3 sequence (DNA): TGTGCCAGCCAGGGGAGTCACGGGGAGCTGTTTTTT. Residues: CASQGSHGELFF.

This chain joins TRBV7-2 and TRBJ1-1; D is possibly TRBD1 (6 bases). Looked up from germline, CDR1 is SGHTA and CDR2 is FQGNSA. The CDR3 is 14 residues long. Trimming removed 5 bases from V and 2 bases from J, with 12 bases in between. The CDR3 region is CASSVPGHNTEAFF. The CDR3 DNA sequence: TGTGCCAGCAGCGTTCCGGGACACAACACTGAAGCTTTCTTT.

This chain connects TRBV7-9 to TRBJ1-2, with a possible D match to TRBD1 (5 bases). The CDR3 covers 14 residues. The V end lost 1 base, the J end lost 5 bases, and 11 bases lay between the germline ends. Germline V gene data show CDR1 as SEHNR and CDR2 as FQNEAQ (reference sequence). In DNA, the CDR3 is TGTGCCAGCAGCTTAGGGTGGCAGGGTTATGGCTACACCTTC. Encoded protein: CASSLGWQGYGYTF.

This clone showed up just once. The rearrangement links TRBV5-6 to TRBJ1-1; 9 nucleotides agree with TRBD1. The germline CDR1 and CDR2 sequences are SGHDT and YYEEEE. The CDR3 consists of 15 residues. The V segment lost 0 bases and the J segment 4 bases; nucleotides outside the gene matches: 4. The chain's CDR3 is CASSLEGTGSTEAFF. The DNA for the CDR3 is TGTGCCAGCAGCTTGGAGGGGACAGGGAGCACTGAAGCTTTCTTT.

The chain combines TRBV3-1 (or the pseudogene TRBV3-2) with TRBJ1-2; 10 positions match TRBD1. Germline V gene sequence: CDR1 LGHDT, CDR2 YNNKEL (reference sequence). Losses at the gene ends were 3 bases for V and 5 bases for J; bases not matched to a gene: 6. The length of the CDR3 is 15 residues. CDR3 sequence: CASSQRQGAWYGYTF. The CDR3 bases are TGTGCCAGCAGCCAGAGACAGGGGGCATGGTATGGCTACACCTTC.

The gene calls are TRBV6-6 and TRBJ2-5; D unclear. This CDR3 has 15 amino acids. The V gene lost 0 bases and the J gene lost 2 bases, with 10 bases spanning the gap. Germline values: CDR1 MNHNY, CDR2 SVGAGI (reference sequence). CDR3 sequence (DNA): TGTGCCAGCAGTTACTCGTCCGTTCGGCAAGAGACCCAGTACTTC. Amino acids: CASSYSSVRQETQYF.

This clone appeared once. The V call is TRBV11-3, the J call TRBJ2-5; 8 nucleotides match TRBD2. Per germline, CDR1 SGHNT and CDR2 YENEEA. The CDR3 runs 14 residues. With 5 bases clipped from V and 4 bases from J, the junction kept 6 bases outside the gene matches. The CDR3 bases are TGTGCCAGCAGCCCCGGGGGGGCCCCAGAGACCCAGTACTTC. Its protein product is CASSPGGAPETQYF.

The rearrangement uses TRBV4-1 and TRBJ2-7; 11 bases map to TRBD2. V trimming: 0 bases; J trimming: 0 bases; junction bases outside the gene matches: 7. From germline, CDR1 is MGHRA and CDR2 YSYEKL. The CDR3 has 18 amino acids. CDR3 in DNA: TGCGCCAGCAGCCAAGATAGGACTAGCGGGTTGAGCTCCTACGAGCAGTACTTC. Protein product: CASSQDRTSGLSSYEQYF.

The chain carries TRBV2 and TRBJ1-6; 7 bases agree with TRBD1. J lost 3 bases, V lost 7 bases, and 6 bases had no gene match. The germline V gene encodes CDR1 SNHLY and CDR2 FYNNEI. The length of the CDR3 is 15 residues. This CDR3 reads CASIDRESYNSPLHF. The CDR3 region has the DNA TGTGCCAGCATCGACAGGGAAAGCTATAATTCACCCCTCCACTTT.

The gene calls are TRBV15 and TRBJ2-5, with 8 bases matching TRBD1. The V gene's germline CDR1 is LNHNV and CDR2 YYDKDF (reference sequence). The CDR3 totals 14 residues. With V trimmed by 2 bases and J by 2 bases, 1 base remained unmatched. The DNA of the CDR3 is TGTGCCACCAGCAGAAGGACAGGGCAAGAGACCCAGTACTTC. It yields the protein CATSRRTGQETQYF. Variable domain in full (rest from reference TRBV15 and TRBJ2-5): DAMVIQNPRYQVTQFGKPVTLSCSQTLNHNVMYWYQQKSSQAPKLLFHYYDKDFNNEADTPDNFQSRRPNTSFCFLDIRSPGLGDTAMYLCATSRRTGQETQYFGPGTRLLVL.

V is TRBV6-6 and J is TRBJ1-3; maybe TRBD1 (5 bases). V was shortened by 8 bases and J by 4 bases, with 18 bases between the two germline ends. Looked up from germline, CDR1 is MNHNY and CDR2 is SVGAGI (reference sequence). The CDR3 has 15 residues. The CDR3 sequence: CASHPGVGGGNTIYF. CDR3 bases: TGTGCCAGCCACCCGGGGGTCGGAGGGGGAAACACCATATATTTT.

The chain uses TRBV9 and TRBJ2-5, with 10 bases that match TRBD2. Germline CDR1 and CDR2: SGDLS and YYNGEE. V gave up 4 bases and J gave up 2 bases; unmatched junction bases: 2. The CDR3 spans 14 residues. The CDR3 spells CASSQAGGQETQYF. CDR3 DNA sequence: TGTGCCAGCAGCCAAGCGGGGGGGCAAGAGACCCAGTACTTC.